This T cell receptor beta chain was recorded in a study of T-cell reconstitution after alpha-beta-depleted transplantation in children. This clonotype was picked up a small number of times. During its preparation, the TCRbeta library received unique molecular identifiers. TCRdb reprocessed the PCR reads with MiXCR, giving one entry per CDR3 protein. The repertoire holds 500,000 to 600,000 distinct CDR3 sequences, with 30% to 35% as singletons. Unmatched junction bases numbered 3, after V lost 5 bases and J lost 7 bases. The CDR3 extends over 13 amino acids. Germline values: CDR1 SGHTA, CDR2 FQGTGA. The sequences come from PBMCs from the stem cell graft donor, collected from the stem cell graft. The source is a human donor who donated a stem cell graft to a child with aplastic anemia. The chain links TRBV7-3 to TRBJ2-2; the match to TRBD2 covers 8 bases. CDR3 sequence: CASSEAGVGELFF. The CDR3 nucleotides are TGTGCCAGCAGCGAAGCGGGAGTCGGGGAGCTGTTTTTT.